What follows are 27 T cell receptor beta chains derived from one specimen sequenced in a study of blood T cells in healthy people across ages. It was with a sample-barcoded 5' primer and a J-beta primer mix that a second PCR of roughly 7 to 12 cycles was run. MiXCR, applied by TCRdb to the 5' RACE reads, yields one record per CDR3 protein. The sample holds about a million distinct CDR3 sequences; 51% are singletons and the top ten take about 21%. Material: blood. The receptors stem from a woman aged 60-75 years in good health.

V is TRBV7-2 and J is TRBJ2-1; D remains ambiguous. CDR3 size: 15 residues. V lost 3 bases and J lost 3, with 12 bases in between. Germline CDR1 SGHTA, CDR2 FQGNSA. CDR3 sequence: CASSFLMGHYNEQFF. The CDR3 nucleotides are TGTGCCAGCAGCTTCCTGATGGGCCACTACAATGAGCAGTTCTTC.

The rearrangement uses TRBV6-6 and TRBJ1-6, with D perhaps matching TRBD1 (5 bases). The CDR3 is 14 amino acids. V lost 6 bases and J 6 bases, leaving 12 bases between the germline ends. Germline CDR1 MNHNY, CDR2 SVGAGI (reference sequence). This CDR3 reads CASSPGGVNSPLHF. DNA for the CDR3: TGTGCCAGCAGCCCCGGGGGGGTTAATTCACCCCTCCACTTT.

Points on this clonotype: A read error may explain this, as a much larger clone is one base away. The chain combines TRBV4-2 with TRBJ2-1; TRBD2 matches at 11 bases. Germline assignment: CDR1 LGHNA and CDR2 YNFKEQ. The length of the CDR3 is 15 residues. Written as DNA, the CDR3 is TGTGCCGGCAGCCTCGGGACTAGCGGAGACAATGAGCAGTTCTTC. This translates into CAGSLGTSGDNEQFF.

This clonotype was seen a handful of times. V gene TRBV6-5 combines with J gene TRBJ2-5, with 8 positions matching TRBD1. There are 15 residues in the CDR3. In germline, CDR1 is MNHEY, CDR2 SVGAGI. Unmatched junction bases numbered 4, after V lost 3 bases and J lost 1 base. The CDR3 DNA is TGTGCCAGCAGTTATGGGACAGGCCTCCAAGAGACCCAGTACTTC. Translating gives CASSYGTGLQETQYF.

The rearrangement uses TRBV28 and TRBJ2-7; 7 positions agree with TRBD1. Germline assignment: CDR1 MDHEN and CDR2 SYDVKM. The CDR3 extends over 15 amino acids. The trim removed 4 bases at V and 2 bases at J, leaving 8 bases unmatched. CDR3 nucleotides: TGTGCCAGCAGTTCCCGGGACAGTCTCACCTACGAGCAGTACTTC. This translates into CASSSRDSLTYEQYF.

This chain links TRBV4-1 with TRBJ1-1, with D tentatively TRBD1 (6 bases). The CDR3 contains 16 residues. V was shortened by 1 base and J by 5 bases, with 17 bases between the two germline ends. From germline, CDR1 is MGHRA and CDR2 YSYEKL. This CDR3 reads CASSQAFNQRGTEAFF. CDR3 in DNA: TGCGCCAGCAGCCAAGCCTTTAACCAGAGGGGGACTGAAGCTTTCTTT.

V and J are TRBV7-9 and TRBJ2-6; D might be TRBD1 or TRBD2, each matching 7 bases. CDR1 SEHNR and CDR2 FQNEAQ come from the germline V gene (reference sequence). Between the trimmed V and J ends, which lost 5 bases and 1 base, there was a span of 15 bases. The CDR3 runs 17 residues. CDR3 bases: TGTGCCAGCAGCCCAGGGGGGGGAGAATCTGGGGCCAACGTCCTGACTTTC. Its protein product is CASSPGGGESGANVLTF.

The chain joins TRBV20-1 to TRBJ2-5; D is uncertain. The J call is doubtful: the DNA matches TRBJ2-7 better. CDR3 length: 14 residues. Germline CDR1 is DFQATT and CDR2 is SNEGSKA (reference sequence). In DNA, the CDR3 is TGCAGTGCTAGAGTGTGGGGTTCAGACCACGAGCAGTACTTC. Protein sequence: CSARVWGSDHEQYF.

This chain joins TRBV6-6 and TRBJ2-5, with TRBD2 matching 7 bases. Germline V gene sequence: CDR1 MNHNY, CDR2 SVGAGI (reference sequence). V lost 5 bases, J lost 3 bases, and 9 bases stayed unmatched. CDR3 length: 15 residues. This CDR3 reads CASSIPLGGKETQYF. The CDR3 DNA sequence: TGTGCCAGCAGTATTCCCCTGGGAGGGAAAGAGACCCAGTACTTC.

This clonotype has a handful of counts. The genes are TRBV5-1 and TRBJ2-7; 11 bases fit TRBD2. The length of the CDR3 is 17 residues. Trimming cost V 0 bases and J 4 bases; bases outside gene matches: 9. Germline lookup yields CDR1 SGHRS and CDR2 YFSETQ. CDR3: CASSLAAASGRIYEQYF. CDR3 nucleotides: TGCGCCAGCAGCTTGGCGGCCGCTAGCGGGAGGATTTACGAGCAGTACTTC. Drawing the rest from reference TRBV5-1 and TRBJ2-7, the complete variable domain is KAGVTQTPRYLIKTRGQQVTLSCSPISGHRSVSWYQQTPGQGLQFLFEYFSETQRNKGNFPGRFSGRQFSNSRSEMNVSTLELGDSALYLCASSLAAASGRIYEQYFGPGTRLTVT.

This clonotype was detected only a few times. This rearrangement joins TRBV10-3 to TRBJ2-5, with TRBD1 identical over 10 bases. The CDR3 length is 15 residues. Trimming removed 6 bases from V and 3 bases from J; junction bases left unmatched: 7. In germline, CDR1 is ENHRY, CDR2 SYGVKD. CDR3 sequence: CAIRGDRGPEETQYF. The DNA for the CDR3 is TGTGCCATCAGAGGCGACAGGGGGCCTGAAGAGACCCAGTACTTC.

The CDR3: CASLGGAVYNEQFF. The CDR3 coding sequence is TGTGCCAGTTTGGGGGGGGCGGTTTACAATGAGCAGTTCTTC. V is TRBV12-3 or TRBV12-4 and J is TRBJ2-1; D perhaps matches TRBD2 (7 bases). The CDR3 has 14 residues. Deletions cut 9 bases from V and 4 bases from J, with 16 bases between.

J is TRBJ2-7 and V is TRBV7-2; tentative D call: TRBD2 (6 bases). The CDR3 spans 13 residues. V was clipped by 5 bases and J by 7 bases, with 15 bases between them. The germline CDR1 and CDR2 sequences are SGHTA and FQGNSA. CDR3: CASSPWREGEQYF. The CDR3 bases are TGTGCCAGCAGCCCCTGGCGGGAAGGAGAGCAGTACTTC.

The CDR3 region has the DNA TGTGCCAGCAGGCCTCTGGGCGGGGGTGCCTACAATGAGCAGTTCTTC. Its translation is CASRPLGGGAYNEQFF. V and J are TRBV2 and TRBJ2-1; TRBD2 agrees at 7 bases. The CDR3 is made up of 16 amino acids. With 6 bases clipped from V and 2 bases from J, the junction kept 10 bases outside the gene matches. CDR1 SNHLY and CDR2 FYNNEI come from the germline V gene.

This chain joins TRBV29-1 and TRBJ2-1, with 10 bases lining up with TRBD1. CDR3 size: 14 residues. Germline V gene lookup returns CDR1 SQVTM and CDR2 ANQGSEA. V trimming: 6 bases; J trimming: 6 bases; junction bases outside the gene matches: 8. For the CDR3, the DNA is TGCAGCGTGTCGACAGGGGGCGCAGGCAATGAGCAGTTCTTC. This codes for CSVSTGGAGNEQFF.

The V call is TRBV6-1, the J call TRBJ2-3, with D possibly being TRBD1 (6 bases). The germline V and J ends were trimmed by 2 bases and 1 base, with 10 bases remaining between them. The CDR3 contains 15 residues. Germline V CDR1 and CDR2: MNHNS, SASEGT. The DNA for the CDR3 is TGTGCCAGCAGTGAACTTCACAGGGGCACAGATACGCAGTATTTT. This gives the protein CASSELHRGTDTQYF.

The chain has TRBV7-9 and TRBJ2-1, with 8 bases matching TRBD1. The CDR3 runs 17 residues. Losses at the gene ends were 0 bases for V and 5 bases for J; bases not matched to a gene: 9. The germline gives CDR1 SEHNR, CDR2 FQNEAQ (reference sequence). The CDR3 is CASSLATGTGVNNEQFF. The CDR3 DNA reads as TGTGCCAGCAGCTTAGCCACCGGGACAGGAGTTAACAATGAGCAGTTCTTC. Combining the CDR3 with reference TRBV7-9 and TRBJ2-1 gives the whole variable domain DTGVSQNPRHKITKRGQNVTFRCDPISEHNRLYWYRQTLGQGPEFLTYFQNEAQLEKSRLLSDRFSAERPKGSFSTLEIQRTEQGDSAMYLCASSLATGTGVNNEQFFGPGTRLTVL.

This clonotype was recorded a few times. The chain carries TRBV29-1 and TRBJ2-1; the match to TRBD2 covers 7 bases. CDR1 is SQVTM, CDR2 ANQGSEA, per germline. Germline trimming cut 4 bases from V and 3 bases from J; bases unmatched to any gene: 9. This CDR3 is built from 15 residues. CDR3 bases: TGCAGCGTTGCTTCCCTAGCGGCCAACTACAATGAGCAGTTCTTC. Its translation is CSVASLAANYNEQFF.

The chain is built from TRBV12-3 or TRBV12-4 and TRBJ2-3, with TRBD2 identical over 9 bases. This CDR3 is built from 19 residues. V gave up 5 bases and J gave up 10 bases; unmatched junction bases: 25. The CDR3 here is CASSRGDRVPASGMPPQYF. The CDR3 DNA is TGTGCCAGCAGTAGGGGGGACAGAGTTCCCGCTAGCGGGATGCCTCCGCAGTATTTT.

The V and J genes are TRBV28 and TRBJ2-5; the D gene is possibly TRBD1 (6 bases). V lost 5 bases and J lost 4, with 17 bases in between. The germline CDR1 and CDR2 sequences are MDHEN and SYDVKM. There are 15 residues in the CDR3. CDR3 DNA: TGTGCCAGCAGTCGGACGGGCCACAGGGCAGAGACCCAGTACTTC. This gives the protein CASSRTGHRAETQYF.

This clonotype has only a few counts. The chain uses TRBV4-1 and TRBJ2-7; D not resolved. V lost 0 bases and J lost 5, with 11 bases in between. The germline CDR1 and CDR2 sequences are MGHRA and YSYEKL. The CDR3 extends over 14 amino acids. DNA for the CDR3: TGCGCCAGCAGCCAAGATCAGAAGCCCCACGAGCAGTACTTC. This sequence encodes CASSQDQKPHEQYF.

The table lists this clonotype with a count of one. V is TRBV4-1 and J is TRBJ1-1; D remains unclear. Germline values: CDR1 MGHRA, CDR2 YSYEKL. The CDR3 loop spans 13 amino acids. The V and J ends lost 1 base and 5 bases respectively, with 8 bases between them. CDR3: CASSQVRETEAFF. CDR3 in DNA: TGCGCCAGCAGCCAAGTAAGGGAAACTGAAGCTTTCTTT.

The CDR3 loop is CASSFSRDRGADTQYF. In DNA, the CDR3 is TGTGCCAGCAGTTTTAGCCGGGACAGGGGTGCAGATACGCAGTATTTT. The V call is TRBV6-2 or TRBV6-3, the J call TRBJ2-3; 10 bases line up with TRBD1. V lost 4 bases and J lost 4; bases outside the gene matches: 8. CDR1 MNHEY and CDR2 SVGEGT come from the germline V gene. The CDR3 is 16 residues long.

The chain carries TRBV7-9 and TRBJ1-2; D possibly corresponds to TRBD1 (6 bases). V was shortened by 2 bases and J by 1 base, with 11 bases between the two germline ends. This CDR3 has 15 residues. Germline CDR1 is SEHNR and CDR2 is FQNEAQ (reference sequence). The DNA of the CDR3 is TGTGCCAGCAGCTTAAAGGACAGAGATAACTATGGCTACACCTTC. Amino acids: CASSLKDRDNYGYTF.

This chain connects TRBV6-2 or TRBV6-3 to TRBJ1-5; 9 bases align to TRBD1. V shed 4 bases, J shed 4 bases, and the junction held 5 bases outside the gene matches. Germline CDR1 MNHEY, CDR2 SVGEGT. The CDR3 consists of 15 residues. This CDR3 reads CASSFGGTGNQPQHF. The CDR3 DNA sequence: TGTGCCAGCAGTTTCGGTGGGACAGGGAATCAGCCCCAGCATTTT.

The chain joins TRBV16 to TRBJ1-6; TRBD1 is a possible D gene (6 bases). Per germline, CDR1 KGHSY and CDR2 FQNENV. The ends were cut back, 7 bases at V and 8 bases at J, with 18 bases in the middle. This CDR3 comprises 15 residues. The CDR3 sequence: CASTGLGRGDSPLHF. The CDR3 DNA reads TGTGCCAGCACCGGACTCGGAAGGGGGGATTCACCCCTCCACTTT. Combining the CDR3 with reference TRBV16 and TRBJ1-6 gives the whole variable domain GEEVAQTPKHLVRGEGQKAKLYCAPIKGHSYVFWYQQVLKNEFKFLISFQNENVFDETGMPKERFSAKCLPNSPCSLEIQATKLEDSAVYFCASTGLGRGDSPLHFGNGTRLTVT.

This chain uses TRBV10-1 with TRBJ1-5; D is uncertain. This CDR3 spans 13 amino acids. With 6 bases removed from V and 7 bases from J, the gap between germline ends came to 13 bases. Germline V gene data show CDR1 as WNHNN and CDR2 as SYGVQD (reference sequence). The CDR3 bases are TGCGCCAGCAGCCGAGAGGTTGGCCAGCCCCAGCATTTT. Protein sequence: CASSREVGQPQHF.